These T cell receptor beta chains were read from a single sample in a study of regulatory T cells in long-lasting Graves disease. TCRdb used MiXCR to reprocess the multiplex PCR reads, holding one entry per CDR3 protein. The table includes around 450,000 distinct CDR3 sequences, roughly a fifth detected once. Sequences were derived from peripheral blood mononuclear cells (PBMCs), sampled when the disease was refractory, from a patient treated with antithyroid drugs. The receptors come from a female donor with Graves disease. Each CDR3 is given with its conserved first and last residue. D genes are given only for firm matches. Clone size is stated in some rows and not others, as once, few, many or a class when expanded.

d_call	v_call	j_call	clone_size	cdr3_nt	cdr3_aa
-	TRBV24-1	TRBJ1-5	many	TGTGCCACCAGTGAGGCGGGGAGCAATCAGCCCCAGCATTTT	CATSEAGSNQPQHF
-	TRBV19	TRBJ2-7	few	TGTGCCAGTAGTATCGTCGGGAGCTCCTACGAGCAGTACTTC	CASSIVGSSYEQYF
TRBD2	TRBV29-1	TRBJ2-7	few	TGCAGCGTTGCCAGCGGGGTGTACGAGCAGTACTTC	CSVASGVYEQYF
-	TRBV10-3	TRBJ2-3	-	TGTGCCATCAGTGACGCTGGGACTCGTTCTAATACGCAGTATTTT	CAISDAGTRSNTQYF
TRBD1	TRBV29-1	TRBJ2-6	few	TGCAGCGTTTCGGGACAGGGGGTATACTCTGGGGCCAACGTCCTGACTTTC	CSVSGQGVYSGANVLTF
-	TRBV6-1	TRBJ2-7	-	TGTGCCAGCAGTCCGGGACTGAACCTCTACGAGCAGTACTTC	CASSPGLNLYEQYF
-	TRBV30	TRBJ2-5	-	TGTGCCTGGAGAGGGGCCCCGCGGGCCCAGTACTTC	CAWRGAPRAQYF
-	TRBV2	TRBJ1-6	many	TGTGCCAGCAGAGCCCAAATAGGAACACCCCTCCACTTT	CASRAQIGTPLHF
-	TRBV7-2	TRBJ1-2	many	TGTGCCAGCAGCTTAGCGGGGGCCGATATCTATGGCTACACCTTC	CASSLAGADIYGYTF
-	TRBV28	TRBJ1-5	many	TGTGCCAGCGGAGATTATAGCAATCAGCCCCAGCATTTT	CASGDYSNQPQHF
-	TRBV19	TRBJ2-5	few	TGTGCCAGTACTCCGACTACAACTTCCCAAGAGACCCAGTACTTC	CASTPTTTSQETQYF
-	TRBV5-1	TRBJ2-5	few	TGCGCCAGCAGCTTGTGGGGACTCCAAGAGACCCAGTACTTC	CASSLWGLQETQYF
TRBD1	TRBV28	TRBJ2-2	many	TGTGCCAGCAGTTCGGGACAGGAAATAACCGGGGAGCTGTTTTTT	CASSSGQEITGELFF
TRBD1	TRBV28	TRBJ1-3	few	TGTGCCAGCAGTCTCTGGACAGGGAGCTCTGGAAACACCATATATTTT	CASSLWTGSSGNTIYF
-	TRBV6-1	TRBJ2-4	-	TGTGCCAGCAGCCGATTCACAGGGCTAGCCAAAAACATTCAGTACTTC	CASSRFTGLAKNIQYF
TRBD1	TRBV3-1	TRBJ1-1	-	TGTGCCAGCAGCGTGGACAGGGATAGGACTGAAGCTTTCTTT	CASSVDRDRTEAFF
-	TRBV19	TRBJ1-1	-	TGTGCCAGTAGTATAGATGAGGGGCATAGTGAAGCTTTCTTT	CASSIDEGHSEAFF